This T cell receptor (beta chain) was retrieved from a study of tumor-infiltrating lymphocytes in localized non-small cell lung cancer. For the study at large: Some samples were collected after neoadjuvant chemotherapy; smokers, never-smokers and several histologies were included. From each patient, both tumor and uninvolved lung, non-adjacent to tumor, were sampled.

Germline-derived CDR1 and CDR2 are SGHNT and YYREEE (reference sequence). CDR3 length equals 13 residues. Trimming shortened V by 4 bases and J by 6 bases, and 13 bases separated the two germline ends. Whole-study results and caveats: No T-cell fraction difference was seen between IM1 and IM2 tumors.

TCRdb's table, derived via immunoSEQ multiplex PCR, lists solely in-frame clones and lacks some. The data show 20,000 to 25,000 clones, 60% to 75% seen once. This clone was observed a few times. Its antigen is unknown. Sequenced material: lung tumor tissue. This sequence originates from a human donor with non-small cell lung cancer. The chain links TRBV5-4 to TRBJ1-2, with unresolved D. CDR3 DNA sequence: TGTGCCAGCAGCGGGATCGAGGGAAATGGCTACACCTTC. This gives the protein CASSGIEGNGYTF. Full variable domain (missing parts from reference TRBV5-4 and TRBJ1-2): ETGVTQSPTHLIKTRGQQVTLRCSSQSGHNTVSWYQQALGQGPQFIFQYYREEENGRGNFPPRFSGLQFPNYSSELNVNALELDDSALYLCASSGIEGNGYTFGSGTRLTVV.